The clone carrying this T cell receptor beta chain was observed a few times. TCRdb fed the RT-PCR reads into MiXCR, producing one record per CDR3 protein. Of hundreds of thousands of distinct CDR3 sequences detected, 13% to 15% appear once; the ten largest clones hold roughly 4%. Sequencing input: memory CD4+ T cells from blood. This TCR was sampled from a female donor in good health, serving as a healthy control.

The CDR3 here is CASSLAGTGGREQYF. The CDR3 DNA reads as TGTGCCAGCAGCTTAGCCGGGACAGGGGGGCGCGAGCAGTACTTC. The chain is built from TRBV7-2 and TRBJ2-7; 11 bases agree with TRBD1. V trimming: 0 bases; J trimming: 6 bases; junction bases outside the gene matches: 4. The CDR3 runs to 15 residues. The germline gives CDR1 SGHTA, CDR2 FQGNSA.